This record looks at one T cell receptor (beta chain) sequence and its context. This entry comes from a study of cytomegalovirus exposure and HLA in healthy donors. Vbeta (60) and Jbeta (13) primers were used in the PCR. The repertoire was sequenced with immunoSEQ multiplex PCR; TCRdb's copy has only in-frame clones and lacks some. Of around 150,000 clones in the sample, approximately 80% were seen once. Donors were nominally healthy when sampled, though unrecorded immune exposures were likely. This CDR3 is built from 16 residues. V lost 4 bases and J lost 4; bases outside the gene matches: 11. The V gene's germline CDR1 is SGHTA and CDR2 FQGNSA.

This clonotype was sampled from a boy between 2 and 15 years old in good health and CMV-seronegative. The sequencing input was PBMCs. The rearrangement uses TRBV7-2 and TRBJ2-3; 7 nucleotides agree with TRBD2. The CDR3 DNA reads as TGTGCCAGCAGCTCCTTGGGGCGGGGGACCCCAGATACGCAGTATTTT. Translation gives CASSSLGRGTPDTQYF.